This T cell receptor beta chain was captured by sequencing in a study of T cell changes during pregnancy in multiple sclerosis. Here immunoSEQ multiplex PCR was the method, and the copy in TCRdb shows in-frame clones only, minus some. The sample has just under 80,000 clones, approximately 92% seen once. This CDR3 has 14 amino acids. The V end was cut by 5 bases, the J end by 0 bases, with 11 bases between. CDR1 and CDR2 from the germline V gene are SGHTA and FQGTGA. This clone was found a few times. This receptor was taken from a female donor in good health, enrolled as a control in a pregnancy study. Sequences were derived from peripheral blood, sampled in the second trimester of pregnancy. V usage is TRBV7-3 and J usage is TRBJ2-7; maybe TRBD1 (5 bases). CDR3 nucleotides: TGTGCCAGCAGCCCCACCCAGGGCTCCTACGAGCAGTACTTC. Its protein product is CASSPTQGSYEQYF.